A selection of T cell receptor beta chains follows, all from one sample in a study of PD-L1 blockade in urothelial cancer. Sequencing used immunoSEQ multiplex PCR; TCRdb keeps in-frame clones, though not all of them. Of 53,000 or so clones in the sample, approximately 90% were seen once. This specimen consisted of PBMCs, obtained around atezolizumab (anti-PD-L1) treatment. The source of these receptors is a man in his sixties with urothelial cancer. Each CDR3 is given with its conserved first and last residue. D genes are given only for firm matches. Expanded clones are given a class, and other clones once, few, many or no size at all.

D,V,J,size,CDR3,DNA
.,TRBV5-6,TRBJ2-6,.,CASSLGGLSGANVLTF,TGTGCCAGCAGCTTGGGGGGACTTTCTGGGGCCAACGTCCTGACTTTC
TRBD2,TRBV28,TRBJ2-7,.,CASSAGGSSYEQYF,TGTGCCAGCAGTGCGGGCGGGAGCTCCTACGAGCAGTACTTC
.,TRBV14,TRBJ1-2,.,CASSLNSYGYTF,TGTGCCAGCAGCCTAAACAGCTATGGCTACACCTTC
.,TRBV9,TRBJ1-6,.,CASSANYGMRNSPLHF,TGTGCCAGCAGCGCCAATTACGGGATGAGAAATTCACCCCTCCACTTT
TRBD1,TRBV10-2,TRBJ2-7,few,CASRRQGASEEQYF,TGCGCCAGCAGGAGACAGGGTGCCTCGGAGGAGCAGTACTTC
.,TRBV11-3,TRBJ2-5,.,CASSLGLQETQYF,TGTGCCAGCAGCTTGGGACTTCAAGAGACCCAGTACTTC
.,TRBV25-1,TRBJ2-5,.,CASSPTTPGEETQYF,TGTGCCAGCAGTCCGACAACGCCAGGGGAGGAGACCCAGTACTTC
.,TRBV2,TRBJ1-2,.,CASSGAGNYGYTF,TGTGCCAGCAGTGGGGCGGGAAACTATGGCTACACCTTC
.,TRBV5-1,TRBJ1-3,once,CASSLGQSSGNTIYF,TGCGCCAGCAGCTTGGGACAGTCCTCTGGAAACACCATATATTTT
.,TRBV7-9,TRBJ2-2,.,CASSLQTLSGSGELFF,TGTGCCAGCAGCTTACAAACCTTGTCAGGGTCCGGGGAGCTGTTTTTT
.,TRBV4-3,TRBJ2-6,.,CASSPESSGANVLTF,TGCGCCAGCAGCCCGGAGAGCTCTGGGGCCAACGTCCTGACTTTC
.,TRBV30,TRBJ2-7,.,CAWSVYYEQYF,TGTGCCTGGAGTGTATACTACGAGCAGTACTTC
.,TRBV7-2,TRBJ2-7,.,CASSSRGEGAPYEQYF,TGTGCCAGCAGCTCTAGGGGGGAGGGAGCTCCCTACGAGCAGTACTTC
.,TRBV4-2,TRBJ2-3,.,CASSQEATQYF,TGTGCCAGCAGCCAAGAAGCTACGCAGTATTTT
.,TRBV2,TRBJ2-1,.,CASSVRSSRYNEQFF,TGTGCCAGCAGTGTTCGGTCTTCTAGGTACAATGAGCAGTTCTTC
TRBD1,TRBV29-1,TRBJ1-4,.,CSVVRQGDEKLFF,TGCAGCGTTGTGAGACAGGGGGATGAAAAACTGTTTTTT
.,TRBV30,TRBJ1-3,.,CAWSQGLGNTIYF,TGTGCCTGGAGTCAGGGGTTAGGAAACACCATATATTTT
.,TRBV5-1,TRBJ1-1,.,CASSWLVADTEAFF,TGCGCCAGCAGCTGGCTCGTGGCGGACACTGAAGCTTTCTTT
TRBD2,TRBV2,TRBJ2-7,.,CASSGPSGPTYEQYF,TGTGCCAGCAGTGGGCCTAGCGGACCGACCTACGAGCAGTACTTC
.,TRBV30,TRBJ2-5,.,CACITGDSQETQYF,TGTGCCTGTATAACGGGGGACAGCCAAGAGACCCAGTACTTC
TRBD1,TRBV25-1,TRBJ2-3,.,CASRGTVTDTQYF,TGTGCCAGCAGGGGGACAGTCACAGATACGCAGTATTTT
.,TRBV6-5,TRBJ2-7,.,CASSRRGRESYEQYF,TGTGCCAGCAGCCGTCGCGGACGGGAATCCTACGAGCAGTACTTC
.,TRBV19,TRBJ1-5,.,CASIDHGGSSNQPQHF,TGTGCCAGTATAGATCATGGAGGCAGTAGCAATCAGCCCCAGCATTTT
TRBD1,TRBV7-6,TRBJ2-4,.,CASSSGQGIDIQYF,TGTGCCAGCAGCTCGGGACAGGGGATAGACATTCAGTACTTC
TRBD2,TRBV9,TRBJ2-1,.,CASSVATGGEAGGEQFF,TGTGCCAGCAGCGTAGCTACGGGGGGGGAGGCCGGGGGTGAGCAGTTCTTC
TRBD2,TRBV6-1,TRBJ2-7,.,CASIERGYYEQYF,TGTGCCAGCATAGAGCGGGGATACTACGAGCAGTACTTC
TRBD2,TRBV13,TRBJ2-3,.,CASSLGGLALTDTQYF,TGTGCCAGCAGCTTGGGGGGACTAGCCCTCACAGATACGCAGTATTTT
TRBD1,TRBV11-2,TRBJ2-1,.,CASSPLGQGAENDGEQFF,TGTGCCAGCAGCCCCCTGGGACAGGGGGCTGAGAATGACGGAGAGCAGTTCTTC
TRBD2,TRBV6-4,TRBJ2-2,.,CATSRLAGHTGELFF,TGTGCCACCTCCAGACTAGCGGGCCACACCGGGGAGCTGTTTTTT
.,TRBV7-9,TRBJ1-1,.,CASSPGGSRVTEAFF,TGTGCCAGCAGCCCTGGGGGGAGTCGGGTCACTGAAGCTTTCTTT
.,TRBV6-5,TRBJ1-4,.,CASSRQGGGEKLFF,TGTGCCAGCAGCCGCCAGGGAGGGGGTGAAAAACTGTTTTTT
TRBD2,TRBV5-1,TRBJ2-5,.,CASSLGTSPETQYF,TGCGCCAGCAGCTTGGGGACTAGCCCAGAGACCCAGTACTTC
.,TRBV10-3,TRBJ1-1,.,CAISGQGIMNTEAFF,TGTGCCATCAGTGGTCAGGGAATCATGAACACTGAAGCTTTCTTT
TRBD2,TRBV6-5,TRBJ2-7,.,CASTLAGGTYEQYF,TGTGCCAGCACCTTAGCGGGAGGTACCTACGAGCAGTACTTC
.,TRBV18,TRBJ2-5,.,CASSPPEELEGGKETQYF,TGTGCCAGCTCACCACCGGAGGAATTGGAAGGGGGAAAAGAGACCCAGTACTTC
TRBD1,TRBV7-2,TRBJ2-7,.,CASSSHRGREQYF,TGTGCCAGCAGCTCGCACAGGGGGCGCGAGCAGTACTTC
.,TRBV30,TRBJ1-5,.,CAWSVRSNQPQHF,TGTGCCTGGAGTGTACGGAGCAATCAGCCCCAGCATTTT
.,TRBV7-3,TRBJ2-2,.,CASSSYPLRGITGELFF,TGTGCCAGCAGTTCCTACCCCCTCCGGGGGATTACCGGGGAGCTGTTTTTT
TRBD2,TRBV5-1,TRBJ2-3,.,CASGEGRGTDTQYF,TGCGCCAGCGGGGAGGGGCGCGGCACAGATACGCAGTATTTT
.,TRBV6-1,TRBJ1-5,.,CASSIQPGNQPQHF,TGTGCCAGCAGTATACAACCAGGGAATCAGCCCCAGCATTTT
.,TRBV6-5,TRBJ1-6,.,CASSRTGTPLHF,TGTGCCAGCAGTCGTACAGGGACACCCCTCCACTTT
TRBD2,TRBV5-1,TRBJ2-2,.,CASTRGSGRATGELFF,TGCGCCAGCACCAGAGGTAGCGGGAGGGCCACCGGGGAGCTGTTTTTT
.,TRBV27,TRBJ2-2,.,CASTRQGTIDTGELFF,TGTGCCAGCACCAGACAGGGGACTATAGACACCGGGGAGCTGTTTTTT
.,TRBV11-2,TRBJ2-7,.,CASSFTYEQYF,TGTGCCAGCAGCTTCACTTACGAGCAGTACTTC
.,TRBV29-1,TRBJ2-5,.,CSVGRGGETQYF,TGCAGCGTTGGCAGGGGCGGGGAGACCCAGTACTTC
TRBD1,TRBV15,TRBJ1-5,.,CATSRDTLTGPNQPQHF,TGTGCCACCAGCAGAGATACGTTGACAGGGCCAAATCAGCCCCAGCATTTT